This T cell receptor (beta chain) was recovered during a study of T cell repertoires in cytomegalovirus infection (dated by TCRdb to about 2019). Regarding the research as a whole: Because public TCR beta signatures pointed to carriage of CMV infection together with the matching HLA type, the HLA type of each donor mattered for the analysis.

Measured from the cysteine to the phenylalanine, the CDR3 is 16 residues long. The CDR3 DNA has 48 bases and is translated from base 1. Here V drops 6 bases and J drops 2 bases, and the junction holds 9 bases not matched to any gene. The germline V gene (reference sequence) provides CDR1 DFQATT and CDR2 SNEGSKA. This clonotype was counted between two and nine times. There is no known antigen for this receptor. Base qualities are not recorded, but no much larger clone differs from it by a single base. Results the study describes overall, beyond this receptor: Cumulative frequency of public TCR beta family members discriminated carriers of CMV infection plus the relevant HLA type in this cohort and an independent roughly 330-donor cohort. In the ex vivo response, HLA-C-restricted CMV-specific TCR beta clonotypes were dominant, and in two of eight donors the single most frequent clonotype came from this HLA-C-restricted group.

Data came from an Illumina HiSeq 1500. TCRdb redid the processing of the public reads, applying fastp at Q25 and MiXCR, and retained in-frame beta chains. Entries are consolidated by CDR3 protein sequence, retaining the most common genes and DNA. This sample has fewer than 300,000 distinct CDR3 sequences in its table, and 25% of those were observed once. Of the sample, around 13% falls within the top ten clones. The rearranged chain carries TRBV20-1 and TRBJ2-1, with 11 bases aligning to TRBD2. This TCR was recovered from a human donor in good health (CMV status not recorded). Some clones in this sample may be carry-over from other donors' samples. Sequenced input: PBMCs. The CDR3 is CSALTGTSGAYNEQFF. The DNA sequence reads TGCAGTGCCCTCACCGGGACTAGCGGAGCCTACAATGAGCAGTTCTTC.